The sequence of this T cell receptor beta chain was determined in a study of cytomegalovirus exposure and HLA in healthy donors. Study conclusions and caveats: Near-uniform donor sequencing depth was presumed by presence/absence analyses.

Use of 60 Vbeta and 13 Jbeta primers characterized the PCR. Measured with immunoSEQ multiplex PCR; TCRdb has only the in-frame clones, and not every one. The table lists under 150,000 clones, about four fifths of them singletons. Worth noting for this clone: Its target is not known.

The V and J ends lost 10 bases and 10 bases respectively, with 21 bases between them. This CDR3 contains 13 residues. Germline V gene data show CDR1 as MNHNS and CDR2 as SASEGT. The V gene is TRBV6-1, the J gene TRBJ2-3; the D is unclear. Sequenced material: PBMCs. The clonotype comes from a human donor in good health. CDR3 nucleotide sequence: TGTGCCACTGCCCCTTCCCCATGGGCTGCGCAGTATTTT. As protein: CATAPSPWAAQYF.